This T cell receptor beta chain was identified during a study of cytomegalovirus exposure and HLA in healthy donors. The count of this clone is one. Its target is not known. PCR primers comprised 60 Vbeta and 13 Jbeta primers. Some clones are missing from TCRdb's copy, which holds only in-frame ones; the method was immunoSEQ multiplex PCR. Of some 140,000 clones listed, about 82% are singletons. Study-wide results and limits: Researchers left out some V segments, among them TRBV6-2 and TRBV6-3, as indistinguishable. Associated with cytomegalovirus, according to the listing, were some 150 TCR beta chains. Later on, analysis showed that most CMV-associated TCR beta chains appeared to be HLA-restricted. In most subjects, TCR beta sequences reportedly gave accurate predictions of HLA-A and HLA-B alleles.

The CDR3 loop spans 13 amino acids. V was pared by 3 bases and J by 5 bases, with 3 bases of the junction left unmatched. Germline CDR1 SGHAT, CDR2 FQNNGV. The chain has TRBV11-2 and TRBJ1-1, with 7 bases aligning to TRBD1. The sample taken for sequencing was PBMCs. This TCR was sampled from a man between 25 and 39 years old in good health. CDR3 region: CASSFDRVTEAFF. The CDR3, as DNA: TGTGCCAGCAGCTTCGACAGGGTAACTGAAGCTTTCTTT.